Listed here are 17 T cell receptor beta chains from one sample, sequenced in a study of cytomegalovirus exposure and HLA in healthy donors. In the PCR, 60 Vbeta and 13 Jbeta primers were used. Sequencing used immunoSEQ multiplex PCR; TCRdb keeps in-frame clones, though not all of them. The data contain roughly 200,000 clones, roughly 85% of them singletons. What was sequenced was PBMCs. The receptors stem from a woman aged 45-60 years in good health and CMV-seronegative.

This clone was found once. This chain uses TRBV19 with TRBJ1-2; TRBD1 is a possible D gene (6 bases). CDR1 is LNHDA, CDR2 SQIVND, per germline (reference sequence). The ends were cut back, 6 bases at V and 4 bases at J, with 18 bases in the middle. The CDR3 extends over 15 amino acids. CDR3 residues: CASSETYRDTYGYTF. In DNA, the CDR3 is TGTGCCAGTAGCGAGACCTACCGGGACACCTATGGCTACACCTTC.

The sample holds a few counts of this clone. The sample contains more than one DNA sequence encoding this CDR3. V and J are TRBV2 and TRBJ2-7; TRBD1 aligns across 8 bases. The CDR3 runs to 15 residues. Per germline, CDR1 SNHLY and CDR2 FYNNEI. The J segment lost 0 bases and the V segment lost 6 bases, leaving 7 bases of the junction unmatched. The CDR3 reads CASSLQGANSYEQYF. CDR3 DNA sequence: TGTGCCAGCAGCCTCCAGGGGGCCAACTCCTACGAGCAGTACTTC.

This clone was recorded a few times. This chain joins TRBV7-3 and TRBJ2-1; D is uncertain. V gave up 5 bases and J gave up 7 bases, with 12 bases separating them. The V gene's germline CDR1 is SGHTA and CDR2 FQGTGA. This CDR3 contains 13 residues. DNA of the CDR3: TGTGCCAGCAGCCCACCATCTAGGAATGAGCAGTTCTTC. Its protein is CASSPPSRNEQFF.

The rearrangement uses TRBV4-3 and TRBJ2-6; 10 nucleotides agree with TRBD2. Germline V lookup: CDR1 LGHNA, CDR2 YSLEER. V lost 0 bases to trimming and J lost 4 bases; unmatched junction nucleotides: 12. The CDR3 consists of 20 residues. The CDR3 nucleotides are TGCGCCAGCAGCCAAGAGGCCCACCTAGCGGGAGATGCAGGGGCCAACGTCCTGACTTTC. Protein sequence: CASSQEAHLAGDAGANVLTF.

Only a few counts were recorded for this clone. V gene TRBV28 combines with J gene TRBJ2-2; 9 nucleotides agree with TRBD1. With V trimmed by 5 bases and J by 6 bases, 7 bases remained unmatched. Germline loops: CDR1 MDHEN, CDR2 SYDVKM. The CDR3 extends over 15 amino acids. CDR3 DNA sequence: TGTGCCAGCAGTGATGACAGGGGGTGGTCCGGGGAGCTGTTTTTT. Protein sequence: CASSDDRGWSGELFF.

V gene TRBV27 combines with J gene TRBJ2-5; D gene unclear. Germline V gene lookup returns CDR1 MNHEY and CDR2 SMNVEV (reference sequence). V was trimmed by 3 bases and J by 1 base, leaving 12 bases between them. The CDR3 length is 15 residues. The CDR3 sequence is CASSFRVTSQETQYF. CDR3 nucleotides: TGTGCCAGCAGTTTCCGGGTAACATCCCAAGAGACCCAGTACTTC.

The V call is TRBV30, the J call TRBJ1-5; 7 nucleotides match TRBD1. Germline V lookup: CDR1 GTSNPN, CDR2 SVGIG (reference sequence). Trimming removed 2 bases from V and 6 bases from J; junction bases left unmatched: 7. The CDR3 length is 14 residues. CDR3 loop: CAWSPTGAGQPQHF. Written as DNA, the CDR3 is TGTGCCTGGAGTCCTACAGGGGCGGGTCAGCCCCAGCATTTT.

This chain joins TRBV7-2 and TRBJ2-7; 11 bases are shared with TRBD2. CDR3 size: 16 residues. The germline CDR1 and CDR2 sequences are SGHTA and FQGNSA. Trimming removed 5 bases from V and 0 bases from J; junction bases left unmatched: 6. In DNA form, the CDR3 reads TGTGCCAGCAGCCCCGCGGGACTAGCGGCCTCCTACGAGCAGTACTTC. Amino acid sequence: CASSPAGLAASYEQYF.

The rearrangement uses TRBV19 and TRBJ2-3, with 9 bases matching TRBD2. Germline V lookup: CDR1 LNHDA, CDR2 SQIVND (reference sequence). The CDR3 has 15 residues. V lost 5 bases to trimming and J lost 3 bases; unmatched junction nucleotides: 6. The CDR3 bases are TGTGCCAGTAGTGATCTAGCGGGGAAGACAGATACGCAGTATTTT. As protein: CASSDLAGKTDTQYF.

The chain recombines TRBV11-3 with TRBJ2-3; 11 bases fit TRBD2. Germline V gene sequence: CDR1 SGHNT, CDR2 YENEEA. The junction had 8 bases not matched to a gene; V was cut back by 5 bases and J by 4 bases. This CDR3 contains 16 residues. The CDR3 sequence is CASSLQLAGVADTQYF. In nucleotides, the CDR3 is TGTGCCAGCAGCCTACAACTAGCGGGAGTCGCAGATACGCAGTATTTT.

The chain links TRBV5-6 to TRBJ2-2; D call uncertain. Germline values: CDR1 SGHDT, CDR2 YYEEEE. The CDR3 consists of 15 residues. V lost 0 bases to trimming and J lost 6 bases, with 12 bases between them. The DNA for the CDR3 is TGTGCCAGCAGCTTGGCCTTAACGAGCTCCGGGGAGCTGTTTTTT. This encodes CASSLALTSSGELFF.

CDR3 sequence (DNA): TGCGCCAGCAGAGGACTAGCGGAAGATGAGCAGTTCTTC. As protein: CASRGLAEDEQFF. The gene calls are TRBV10-1 and TRBJ2-1; the match to TRBD2 covers 10 bases. V lost 6 bases, J lost 8 bases, and 4 bases stayed unmatched. This CDR3 is 13 amino acids long. Germline V CDR1 and CDR2: WNHNN, SYGVQD (reference sequence).

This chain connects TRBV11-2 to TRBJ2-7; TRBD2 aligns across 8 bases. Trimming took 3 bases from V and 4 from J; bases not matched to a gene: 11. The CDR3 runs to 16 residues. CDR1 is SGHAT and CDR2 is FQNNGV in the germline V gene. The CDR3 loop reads CASSLGFGRASYEQYF. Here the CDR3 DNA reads TGTGCCAGCAGCTTGGGATTCGGGAGGGCCTCATACGAGCAGTACTTC.

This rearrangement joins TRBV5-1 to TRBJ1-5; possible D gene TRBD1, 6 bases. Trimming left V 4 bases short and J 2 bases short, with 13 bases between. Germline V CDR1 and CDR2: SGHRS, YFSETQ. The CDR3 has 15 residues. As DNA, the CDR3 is TGCGCCAGCAGCGCAGAAGGGGGTGGCAATCAGCCCCAGCATTTT. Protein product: CASSAEGGGNQPQHF.

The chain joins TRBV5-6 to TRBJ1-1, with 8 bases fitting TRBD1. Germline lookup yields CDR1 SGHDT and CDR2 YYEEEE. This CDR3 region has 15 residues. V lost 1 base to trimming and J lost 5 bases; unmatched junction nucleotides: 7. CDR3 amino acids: CASSLSSGGETEAFF. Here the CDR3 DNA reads TGTGCCAGCAGCTTGAGTTCAGGGGGCGAGACTGAAGCTTTCTTT.

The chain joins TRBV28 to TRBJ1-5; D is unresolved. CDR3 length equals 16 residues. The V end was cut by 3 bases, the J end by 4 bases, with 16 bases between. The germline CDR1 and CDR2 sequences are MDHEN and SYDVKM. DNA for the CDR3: TGTGCCAGCAGTTTGGGAGTACCGGGCCAAAATCAGCCCCAGCATTTT. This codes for CASSLGVPGQNQPQHF.

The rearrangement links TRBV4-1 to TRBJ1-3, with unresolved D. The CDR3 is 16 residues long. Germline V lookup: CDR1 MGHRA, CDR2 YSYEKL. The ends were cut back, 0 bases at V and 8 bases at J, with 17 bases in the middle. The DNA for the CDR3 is TGCGCCAGCAGCCAAGAAACGGCCCTGAAAGACTACACCATATATTTT. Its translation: CASSQETALKDYTIYF.